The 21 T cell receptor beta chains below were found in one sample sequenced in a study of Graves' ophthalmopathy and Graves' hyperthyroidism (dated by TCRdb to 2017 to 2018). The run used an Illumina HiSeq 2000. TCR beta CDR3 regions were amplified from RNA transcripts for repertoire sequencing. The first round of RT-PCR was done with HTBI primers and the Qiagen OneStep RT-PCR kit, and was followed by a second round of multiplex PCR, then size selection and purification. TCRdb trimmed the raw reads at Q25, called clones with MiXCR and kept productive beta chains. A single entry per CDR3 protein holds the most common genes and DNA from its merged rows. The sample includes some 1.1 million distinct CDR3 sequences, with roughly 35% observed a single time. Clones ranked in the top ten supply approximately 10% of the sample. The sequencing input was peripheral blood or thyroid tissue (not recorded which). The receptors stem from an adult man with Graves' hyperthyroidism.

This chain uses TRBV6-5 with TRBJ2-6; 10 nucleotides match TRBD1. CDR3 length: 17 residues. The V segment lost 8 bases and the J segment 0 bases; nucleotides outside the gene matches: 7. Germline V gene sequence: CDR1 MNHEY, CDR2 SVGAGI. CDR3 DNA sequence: TGTGCCAGCCTACCCCGGGACAGGGGCTCTGGGGCCAACGTCCTGACTTTC. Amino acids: CASLPRDRGSGANVLTF.

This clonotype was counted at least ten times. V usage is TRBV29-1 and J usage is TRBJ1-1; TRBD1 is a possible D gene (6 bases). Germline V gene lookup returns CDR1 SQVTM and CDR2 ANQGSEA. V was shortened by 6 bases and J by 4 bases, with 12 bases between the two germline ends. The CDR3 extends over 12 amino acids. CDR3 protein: CSVEGVGTEAFF. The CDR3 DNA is TGCAGCGTCGAGGGGGTCGGCACTGAAGCTTTCTTT.

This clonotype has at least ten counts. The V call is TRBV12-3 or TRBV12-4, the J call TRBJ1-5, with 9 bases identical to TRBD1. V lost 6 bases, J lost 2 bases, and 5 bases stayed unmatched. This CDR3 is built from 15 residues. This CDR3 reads CASSSGQGGNQPQHF. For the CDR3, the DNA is TGTGCCAGCAGCTCGGGACAGGGAGGCAATCAGCCCCAGCATTTT.

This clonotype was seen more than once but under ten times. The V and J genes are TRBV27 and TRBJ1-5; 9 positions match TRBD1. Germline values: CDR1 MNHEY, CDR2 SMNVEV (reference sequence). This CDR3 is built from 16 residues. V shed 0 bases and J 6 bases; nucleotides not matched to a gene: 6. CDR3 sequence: CASSLSTGGSGQPQHF. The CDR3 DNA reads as TGTGCCAGCAGTTTATCCACAGGGGGCAGCGGTCAGCCCCAGCATTTT.

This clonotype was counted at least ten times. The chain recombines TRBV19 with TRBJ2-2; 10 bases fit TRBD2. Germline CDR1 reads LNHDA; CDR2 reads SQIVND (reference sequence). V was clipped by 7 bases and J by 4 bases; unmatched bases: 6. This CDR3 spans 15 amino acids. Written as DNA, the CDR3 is TGTGCCAGTATCCCGGCTAGCGGGAGCACCGGGGAGCTGTTTTTT. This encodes CASIPASGSTGELFF. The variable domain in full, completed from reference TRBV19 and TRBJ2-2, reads DGGITQSPKYLFRKEGQNVTLSCEQNLNHDAMYWYRQDPGQGLRLIYYSQIVNDFQKGDIAEGYSVSREKKESFPLTVTSAQKNPTAFYLCASIPASGSTGELFFGEGSRLTVL.

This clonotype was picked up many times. For the CDR3, the DNA is TGTGCCAGCAGCTTCCCTTCGACAGGGATCCACGAGCAGTACTTC. It is translated as CASSFPSTGIHEQYF. This rearrangement joins TRBV5-6 to TRBJ2-7, with 7 bases lining up with TRBD1. The CDR3 extends over 15 amino acids. Germline assignment: CDR1 SGHDT and CDR2 YYEEEE. V dropped 2 bases and J dropped 5; count of bases not matched to a gene: 10.

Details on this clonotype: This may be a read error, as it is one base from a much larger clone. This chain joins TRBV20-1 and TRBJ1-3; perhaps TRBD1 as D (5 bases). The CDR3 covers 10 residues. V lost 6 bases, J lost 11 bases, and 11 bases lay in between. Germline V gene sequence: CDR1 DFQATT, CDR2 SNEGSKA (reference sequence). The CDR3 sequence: CSARRDPIYF. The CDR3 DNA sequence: TGCAGTGCAAGGCGGGACCCCATATATTTT.

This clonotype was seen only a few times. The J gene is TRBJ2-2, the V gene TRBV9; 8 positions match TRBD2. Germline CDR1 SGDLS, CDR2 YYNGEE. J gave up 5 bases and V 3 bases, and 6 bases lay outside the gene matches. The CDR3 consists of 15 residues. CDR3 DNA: TGTGCCAGCAGCGGAGCGGGGGCGGGGACCGGGGAGCTGTTTTTT. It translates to CASSGAGAGTGELFF.

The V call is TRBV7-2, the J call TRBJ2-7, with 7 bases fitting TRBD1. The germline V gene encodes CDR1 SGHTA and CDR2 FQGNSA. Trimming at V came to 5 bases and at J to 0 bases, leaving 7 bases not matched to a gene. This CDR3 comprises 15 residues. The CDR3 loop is CASSKDRVLSYEQYF. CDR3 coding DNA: TGTGCCAGCAGCAAAGACAGGGTCCTCTCCTACGAGCAGTACTTC.

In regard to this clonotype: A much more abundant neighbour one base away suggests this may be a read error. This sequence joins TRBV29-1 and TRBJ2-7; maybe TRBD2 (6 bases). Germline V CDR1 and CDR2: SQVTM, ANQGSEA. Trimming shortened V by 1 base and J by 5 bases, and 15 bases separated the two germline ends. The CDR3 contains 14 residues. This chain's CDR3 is CSVEGVAETDEQYF. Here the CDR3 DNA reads TGCAGCGTTGAAGGGGTAGCGGAGACCGACGAGCAGTACTTC.

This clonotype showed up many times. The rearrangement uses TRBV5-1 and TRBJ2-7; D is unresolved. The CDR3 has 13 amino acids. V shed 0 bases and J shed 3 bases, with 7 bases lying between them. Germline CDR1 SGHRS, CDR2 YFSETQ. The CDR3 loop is CASSLGPIYEQYF. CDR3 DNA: TGCGCCAGCAGCTTGGGGCCGATCTACGAGCAGTACTTC.

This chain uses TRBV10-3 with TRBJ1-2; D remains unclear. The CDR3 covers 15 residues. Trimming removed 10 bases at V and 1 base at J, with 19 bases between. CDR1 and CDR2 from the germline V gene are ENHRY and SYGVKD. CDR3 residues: CASAPSSRSNYGYTF. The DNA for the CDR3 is TGTGCCAGTGCTCCGAGCAGCCGAAGTAACTATGGCTACACCTTC.

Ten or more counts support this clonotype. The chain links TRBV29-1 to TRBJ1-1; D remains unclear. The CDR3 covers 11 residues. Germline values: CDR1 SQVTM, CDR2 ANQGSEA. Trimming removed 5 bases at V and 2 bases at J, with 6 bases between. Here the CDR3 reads CSVLGNTEAFF. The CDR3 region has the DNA TGCAGCGTTCTCGGAAACACTGAAGCTTTCTTT.

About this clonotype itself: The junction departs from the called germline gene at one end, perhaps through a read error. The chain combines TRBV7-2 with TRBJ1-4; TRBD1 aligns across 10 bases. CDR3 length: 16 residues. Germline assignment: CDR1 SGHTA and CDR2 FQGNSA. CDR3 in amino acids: CASSQEAGTGDEKLFF. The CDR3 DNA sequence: TGCGCCAGCAGCCAAGAAGCAGGGACAGGGGATGAAAAACTGTTTTTT.

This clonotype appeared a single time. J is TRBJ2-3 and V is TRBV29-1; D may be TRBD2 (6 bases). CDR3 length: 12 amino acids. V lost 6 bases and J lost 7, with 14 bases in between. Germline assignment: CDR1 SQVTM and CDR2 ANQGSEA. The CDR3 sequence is CSVRRGLYTQYF. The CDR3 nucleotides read TGCAGCGTCCGGCGGGGCCTCTATACGCAGTATTTT.

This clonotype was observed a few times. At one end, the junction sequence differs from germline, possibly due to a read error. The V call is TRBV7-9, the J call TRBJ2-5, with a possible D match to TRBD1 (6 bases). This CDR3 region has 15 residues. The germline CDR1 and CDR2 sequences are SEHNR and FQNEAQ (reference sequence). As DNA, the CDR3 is TGCGCCAGCAGCTACGGGACACTGCTCCAAGAGACCCAGTACTTC. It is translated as CASSYGTLLQETQYF.

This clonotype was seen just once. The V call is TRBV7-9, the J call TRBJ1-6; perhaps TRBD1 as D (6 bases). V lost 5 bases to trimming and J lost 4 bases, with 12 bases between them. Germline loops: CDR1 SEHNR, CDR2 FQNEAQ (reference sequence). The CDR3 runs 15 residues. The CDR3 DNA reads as TGTGCCAGCAGCAAGGACAGATTGTATAATTCACCCCTCCACTTT. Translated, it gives CASSKDRLYNSPLHF.

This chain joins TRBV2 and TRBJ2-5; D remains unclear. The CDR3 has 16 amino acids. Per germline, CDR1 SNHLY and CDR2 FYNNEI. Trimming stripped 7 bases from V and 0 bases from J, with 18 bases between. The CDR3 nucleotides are TGTGCCAGCACTTCTGGCAGGAACCATAACCAAGAGACCCAGTACTTC. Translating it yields CASTSGRNHNQETQYF.

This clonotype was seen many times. The CDR3 is CASSLSHRLDQETQYF. DNA for the CDR3: TGTGCCAGCAGCTTGTCCCATAGACTAGATCAAGAGACCCAGTACTTC. The J gene is TRBJ2-5, the V gene TRBV7-8; TRBD2 is a possible D gene (6 bases). This CDR3 is 16 amino acids long. Trimming took off 3 bases at V and 2 bases at J, with 16 bases between the two ends. Looked up from germline, CDR1 is SGHVS and CDR2 is FQNEAQ.

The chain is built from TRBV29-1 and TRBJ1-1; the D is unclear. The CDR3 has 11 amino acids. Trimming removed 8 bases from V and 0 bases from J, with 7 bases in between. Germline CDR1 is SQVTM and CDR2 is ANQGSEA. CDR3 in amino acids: CSNDMNTEAFF. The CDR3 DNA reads TGCAGCAACGACATGAACACTGAAGCTTTCTTT.

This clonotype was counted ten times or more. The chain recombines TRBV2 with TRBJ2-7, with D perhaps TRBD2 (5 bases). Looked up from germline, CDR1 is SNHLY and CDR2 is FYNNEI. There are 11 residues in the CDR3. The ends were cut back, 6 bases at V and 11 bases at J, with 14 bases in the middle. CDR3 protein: CASRIGLGEYF. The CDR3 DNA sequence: TGTGCCAGCAGGATCGGACTGGGCGAGTACTTC.